This T cell receptor beta chain appears in the sequencing data of a study of cytomegalovirus exposure and HLA in healthy donors. General study findings and limits: Within the 100 to 150 validation repertoires, first-cohort TCR clusters tended to co-occur, according to a later analysis.

Germline values: CDR1 SGDLS, CDR2 YYNGEE. The CDR3 loop spans 15 amino acids. Trimming took off 4 bases at V and 5 bases at J, with 15 bases between the two ends. Clones were read by immunoSEQ multiplex PCR, and TCRdb kept only the in-frame ones, dropping some. The sample lists roughly 260,000 clones; around 90% were seen once. Details on this clone: The antigen remains unidentified.

This TCR was sampled from a woman aged 18-29 years in good health and CMV-seronegative. The sample taken for sequencing was PBMCs. This chain joins TRBV9 and TRBJ1-4; D is unclear. In nucleotides, the CDR3 is TGTGCCAGCAGCCCGTGGGAGGGCGGGAATGAAAAACTGTTTTTT. It translates to CASSPWEGGNEKLFF.